This entry lists 25 T cell receptor beta chains sequenced from one sample in a study of blood T cell repertoires in COVID-19. Using immunoSEQ multiplex PCR, the repertoire was profiled, and TCRdb retains in-frame clones only, with some absent. The sample consists of some 110,000 clones, about 83% of them appearing once. The source material was peripheral blood. The receptors shown here come from a man in his 70s with acute or convalescent COVID-19.

This clone occurred a few times. V is TRBV2 and J is TRBJ2-7, with unresolved D. The CDR3 is 17 amino acids. The germline V and J ends were trimmed by 2 bases and 2 bases, with 19 bases remaining between them. Germline-derived CDR1 and CDR2 are SNHLY and FYNNEI. The CDR3 region is CASSEIPPGSVTYEQYF. The CDR3, as DNA: TGTGCCAGCAGTGAAATCCCGCCCGGTTCGGTGACCTACGAGCAGTACTTC. Using reference TRBV2 and TRBJ2-7 for the parts outside the CDR3, the full variable domain is EPEVTQTPSHQVTQMGQEVILRCVPISNHLYFYWYRQILGQKVEFLVSFYNNEISEKSEIFDDQFSVERPDGSNFTLKIRSTKLEDSAMYFCASSEIPPGSVTYEQYFGPGTRLTVT.

This rearrangement joins TRBV6-2 or TRBV6-3 to TRBJ2-7; 9 bases align to TRBD1. The J segment lost 2 bases and the V segment lost 5 bases, leaving 4 bases of the junction unmatched. This CDR3 has 14 residues. CDR1 MNHEY and CDR2 SVGEGT come from the germline V gene. DNA of the CDR3: TGTGCCAGCAGTCACGGGACAGGGACCTACGAGCAGTACTTC. Its protein product is CASSHGTGTYEQYF.

The V call is TRBV6-2 or TRBV6-3, the J call TRBJ2-2, with a possible D match to TRBD2 (5 bases). V was clipped by 4 bases and J by 6 bases, with 9 bases between them. The CDR3 is 13 amino acids. Per germline, CDR1 MNHEY and CDR2 SVGEGT. In DNA form, the CDR3 reads TGTGCCAGCAGTTCTCCGGAGGCCGGGGAGCTGTTTTTT. Translating it yields CASSSPEAGELFF.

This chain joins TRBV29-1 and TRBJ2-7; 8 bases agree with TRBD1. CDR3 size: 13 residues. Germline V gene lookup returns CDR1 SQVTM and CDR2 ANQGSEA. The junction had 8 bases not matched to a gene; V was cut back by 7 bases and J by 3 bases. The CDR3 sequence: CSATNRGNYEQYF. The CDR3, as DNA: TGCAGCGCCACAAACAGGGGGAACTACGAGCAGTACTTC.

There are a few counts of this clone. The rearrangement uses TRBV9 and TRBJ2-1; TRBD2 matches at 7 bases. Germline V CDR1 and CDR2: SGDLS, YYNGEE. The CDR3 has 13 residues. V gave up 1 base and J gave up 10 bases; unmatched junction bases: 5. The CDR3 coding sequence is TGTGCCAGCAGCGTAAGCACTAGCGAAGAGCAGTTCTTC. The encoded protein is CASSVSTSEEQFF.

The chain combines TRBV5-8 with TRBJ2-3; the match to TRBD2 covers 14 bases. V lost 4 bases and J lost 6; bases outside the gene matches: 7. CDR1 and CDR2 (germline): SGHTS, YDEGEE. There are 16 residues in the CDR3. CDR3 loop: CASSPGLAGGMDTQYF. As DNA, the CDR3 is TGTGCCAGCAGCCCCGGACTAGCGGGGGGCATGGATACGCAGTATTTT.

This chain connects TRBV7-9 to TRBJ1-2, with 8 bases matching TRBD1. The CDR3 has 15 amino acids. Germline loops: CDR1 SEHNR, CDR2 FQNEAQ (reference sequence). Trimming removed 4 bases from V and 4 bases from J; junction bases left unmatched: 8. CDR3 coding DNA: TGTGCCAGCAGCTCGCTGACAGGGGAGCTCTATGGCTACACCTTC. Protein product: CASSSLTGELYGYTF.

The chain is built from TRBV27 and TRBJ2-7; 7 bases line up with TRBD2. Germline CDR1 and CDR2: MNHEY and SMNVEV (reference sequence). V dropped 3 bases and J dropped 6; count of bases not matched to a gene: 8. The CDR3 length is 14 residues. The chain's CDR3 is CASSLDRLASEQYF. The DNA of the CDR3 is TGTGCCAGCAGTTTGGATAGACTAGCATCCGAGCAGTACTTC.

This chain uses TRBV2 with TRBJ1-5, with TRBD1 as a possible D gene (6 bases). CDR3 size: 14 residues. CDR1 SNHLY and CDR2 FYNNEI come from the germline V gene. V gave up 7 bases and J gave up 3 bases, with 13 bases separating them. The CDR3 DNA reads TGTGCCAGCATGGTGGCAGGGGTCAATCAGCCCCAGCATTTT. Amino acids: CASMVAGVNQPQHF.

The V gene is TRBV9, the J gene TRBJ2-1, with 14 bases matching TRBD2. Germline V CDR1 and CDR2: SGDLS, YYNGEE. This CDR3 spans 17 amino acids. The junction had 9 bases not matched to a gene; V was cut back by 4 bases and J by 6 bases. CDR3 DNA sequence: TGTGCCAGCAGCCCGCGACTAGCGGGGGGGCTTTTCAATGAGCAGTTCTTC. Protein product: CASSPRLAGGLFNEQFF.

This clone was counted between two and nine times. The chain links TRBV25-1 to TRBJ2-1; D perhaps matches TRBD2 (7 bases). The CDR3 is made up of 16 amino acids. Germline lookup yields CDR1 MGHDK and CDR2 SYGVNS. Trimming stripped 8 bases from V and 4 bases from J, with 21 bases between. Here the CDR3 reads CASATAGGLWYNEQFF. The CDR3 bases are TGTGCCAGCGCAACGGCCGGGGGGCTTTGGTACAATGAGCAGTTCTTC.

The chain links TRBV7-8 to TRBJ1-2, with D uncertain. Germline CDR1 reads SGHVS; CDR2 reads FQNEAQ. The germline V and J ends were trimmed by 5 bases and 0 bases, with 10 bases remaining between them. CDR3 length: 14 residues. The CDR3 protein is CASSPSGANYGYTF. The CDR3 region has the DNA TGTGCCAGCAGCCCCAGCGGAGCTAACTATGGCTACACCTTC. Full variable domain (outside the CDR3, taken from reference TRBV7-8 and TRBJ1-2): GAGVSQSPRYKVAKRGQDVALRCDPISGHVSLFWYQQALGQGPEFLTYFQNEAQLDKSGLPSDRFFAERPEGSVSTLKIQRTQQEDSAVYLCASSPSGANYGYTFGSGTRLTVV.

The V and J genes are TRBV6-5 and TRBJ1-2; 8 bases fit TRBD1. This CDR3 contains 15 residues. Germline CDR1 MNHEY, CDR2 SVGAGI. The trim removed 4 bases at V and 4 bases at J, leaving 8 bases unmatched. Here the CDR3 reads CASSFGQGHGYGYTF. In DNA form, the CDR3 reads TGTGCCAGCAGTTTCGGACAGGGCCACGGCTATGGCTACACCTTC.

The V gene is TRBV5-5, the J gene TRBJ1-4, with a tentative D call TRBD1 (5 bases). Trimming pared 4 bases from V and 4 bases from J, leaving 11 bases between. Germline CDR1 reads SGHKS; CDR2 reads YYEKEE (reference sequence). This CDR3 is 14 amino acids long. The CDR3 nucleotides are TGTGCCAGCAGCCTGACAGCGCTTAATGAAAAACTGTTTTTT. Its protein is CASSLTALNEKLFF.

The chain recombines TRBV7-2 with TRBJ2-5; weak D call: TRBD1 (6 bases). The CDR3 runs 15 residues. CDR1 is SGHTA, CDR2 FQGNSA, per germline. V lost 4 bases to trimming and J lost 7 bases, with 19 bases between them. CDR3 nucleotide sequence: TGTGCCAGCAGCTCTCCGGGACACCCCCTGGGGACCCAGTACTTC. Its translation is CASSSPGHPLGTQYF.

CDR3 nucleotide sequence: TGTGCCTGGATCCAAAGGGGGTCGCCTTCCTCCTACAATGAGCAGTTCTTC. Its protein is CAWIQRGSPSSYNEQFF. The chain employs TRBV30 and TRBJ2-1; TRBD1 might be the D (6 bases). Germline values: CDR1 GTSNPN, CDR2 SVGIG (reference sequence). V lost 4 bases, J lost 0 bases, and 19 bases lay in between. This CDR3 has 17 amino acids.

This sequence joins TRBV7-9 and TRBJ1-2; the match to TRBD1 covers 7 bases. The germline gives CDR1 SEHNR, CDR2 FQNEAQ (reference sequence). V lost 6 bases to trimming and J lost 8 bases; unmatched junction nucleotides: 9. The CDR3 extends over 13 amino acids. In nucleotides, the CDR3 is TGTGCCAGCAGTTTGACAGGGAGTGGAGGCTACACCTTC. This sequence encodes CASSLTGSGGYTF.

This rearrangement joins TRBV28 to TRBJ2-1; TRBD2 matches 10 bases. CDR1 MDHEN and CDR2 SYDVKM come from the germline V gene. Unmatched junction bases numbered 4, after V lost 1 base and J lost 7 bases. There are 15 residues in the CDR3. In nucleotides, the CDR3 is TGTGCCAGCAGTTTATCGGCTAGCGGGAGTAATGAGCAGTTCTTC. This codes for CASSLSASGSNEQFF.

The rearrangement joins TRBV5-4 to TRBJ2-7; TRBD1 matches at 11 bases. J lost 3 bases, V lost 0 bases, and 8 bases had no gene match. The CDR3 is 17 residues long. CDR1 is SGHNT, CDR2 YYREEE, per germline (reference sequence). The CDR3 DNA reads as TGTGCCAGCAGCTTGGGTAGCAGGACAGGGGGCAACTACGAGCAGTACTTC. Translating gives CASSLGSRTGGNYEQYF.

This clone appeared a single time. The chain carries TRBV5-8 and TRBJ1-4; D is possibly TRBD1 (5 bases). Germline V gene data show CDR1 as SGHTS and CDR2 as YDEGEE. There are 18 residues in the CDR3. V gave up 0 bases and J gave up 0 bases, with 15 bases separating them. The CDR3 reads CASSLGVGGSTTNEKLFF. The CDR3, as DNA: TGTGCCAGCAGCTTGGGCGTGGGGGGGTCTACAACTAATGAAAAACTGTTTTTT.

This chain joins TRBV30 and TRBJ2-2, with 7 bases identical to TRBD1. The CDR3 totals 15 residues. The V and J ends lost 4 bases and 0 bases, in that order; junction bases with no gene match: 5. Germline values: CDR1 GTSNPN, CDR2 SVGIG (reference sequence). CDR3 coding DNA: TGTGCCTGGAACCCACAGGGGTCGAACACCGGGGAGCTGTTTTTT. The encoded protein is CAWNPQGSNTGELFF.

CDR3 protein: CASSPQSSLQSLQYF. CDR3 DNA sequence: TGTGCCAGCAGCCCACAGAGCAGTCTTCAGTCGTTGCAGTACTTC. V gene TRBV9 combines with J gene TRBJ2-7, with unresolved D. The CDR3 is 15 residues long. Trimming took 4 bases from V and 9 from J, leaving 23 bases between them. CDR1 is SGDLS, CDR2 YYNGEE, per germline.

The chain combines TRBV28 with TRBJ1-4; TRBD1 aligns across 7 bases. Germline V gives CDR1 MDHEN, CDR2 SYDVKM. V shed 3 bases and J 0 bases; nucleotides not matched to a gene: 4. This CDR3 contains 16 residues. This CDR3 is CASSLPGQATNEKLFF. The DNA for the CDR3 is TGTGCCAGCAGTTTGCCCGGACAGGCAACTAATGAAAAACTGTTTTTT.

CDR3 amino acids: CASSVAPPGQPQHF. DNA of the CDR3: TGTGCCAGCAGTGTGGCCCCCCCGGGTCAGCCCCAGCATTTT. This chain uses TRBV2 with TRBJ1-5; D not certain. This CDR3 is built from 14 residues. V was shortened by 4 bases and J by 6 bases, with 13 bases between the two germline ends. CDR1 and CDR2 (germline): SNHLY, FYNNEI. The full variable domain, rest sourced from reference TRBV2 and TRBJ1-5, is EPEVTQTPSHQVTQMGQEVILRCVPISNHLYFYWYRQILGQKVEFLVSFYNNEISEKSEIFDDQFSVERPDGSNFTLKIRSTKLEDSAMYFCASSVAPPGQPQHFGDGTRLSIL.

This chain joins TRBV6-6 and TRBJ1-2, with a tentative D call TRBD1 (5 bases). The CDR3 loop spans 14 amino acids. V lost 5 bases and J 7 bases, leaving 17 bases between the germline ends. Germline V gene data show CDR1 as MNHNY and CDR2 as SVGAGI (reference sequence). In DNA, the CDR3 is TGTGCCAGCAGTCGATTTCTCAACGGGGGTGGCTACACCTTC. Translated: CASSRFLNGGGYTF.